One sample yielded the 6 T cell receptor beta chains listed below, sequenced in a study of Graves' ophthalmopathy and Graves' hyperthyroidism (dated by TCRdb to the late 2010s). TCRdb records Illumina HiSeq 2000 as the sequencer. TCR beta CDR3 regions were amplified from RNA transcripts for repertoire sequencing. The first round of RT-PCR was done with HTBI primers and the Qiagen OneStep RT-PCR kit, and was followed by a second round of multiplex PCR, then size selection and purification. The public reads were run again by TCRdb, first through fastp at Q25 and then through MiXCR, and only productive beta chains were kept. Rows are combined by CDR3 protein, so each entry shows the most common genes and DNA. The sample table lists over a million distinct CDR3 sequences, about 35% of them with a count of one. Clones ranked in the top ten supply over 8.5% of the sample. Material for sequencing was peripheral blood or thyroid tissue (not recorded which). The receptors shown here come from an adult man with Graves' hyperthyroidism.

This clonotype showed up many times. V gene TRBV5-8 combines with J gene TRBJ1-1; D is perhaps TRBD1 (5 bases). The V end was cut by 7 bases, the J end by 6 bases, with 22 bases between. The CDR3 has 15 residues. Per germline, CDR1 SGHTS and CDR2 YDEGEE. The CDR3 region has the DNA TGTGCCAGCTTTCCCGGGGCCGGGGCTAGGTCTGAAGCTTTCTTT. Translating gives CASFPGAGARSEAFF.

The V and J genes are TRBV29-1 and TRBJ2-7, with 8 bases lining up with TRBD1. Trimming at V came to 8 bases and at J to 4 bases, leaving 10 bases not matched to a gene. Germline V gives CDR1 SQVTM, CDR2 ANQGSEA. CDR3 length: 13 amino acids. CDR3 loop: CSLGGTGLYEQYF. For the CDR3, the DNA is TGCAGCCTGGGCGGGACAGGCTTGTACGAGCAGTACTTC.

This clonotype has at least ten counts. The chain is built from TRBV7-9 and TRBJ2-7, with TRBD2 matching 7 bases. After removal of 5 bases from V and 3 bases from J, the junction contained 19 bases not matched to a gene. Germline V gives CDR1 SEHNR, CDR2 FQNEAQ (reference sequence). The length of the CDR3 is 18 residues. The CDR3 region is CASSHGPLTSSTIYEQYF. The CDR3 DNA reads TGTGCCAGCAGCCACGGGCCCCTGACTAGCAGCACCATCTACGAGCAGTACTTC. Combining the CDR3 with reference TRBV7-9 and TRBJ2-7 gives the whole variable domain DTGVSQNPRHKITKRGQNVTFRCDPISEHNRLYWYRQTLGQGPEFLTYFQNEAQLEKSRLLSDRFSAERPKGSFSTLEIQRTEQGDSAMYLCASSHGPLTSSTIYEQYFGPGTRLTVT.

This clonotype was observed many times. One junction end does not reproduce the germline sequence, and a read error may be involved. The CDR3 nucleotides read TGCAGCGTCGAAGGTCCCGGGACATTCCCCCTTAAGCAGTACTTC. This encodes CSVEGPGTFPLKQYF. The gene calls are TRBV29-1 and TRBJ2-7, with D possibly TRBD1 on 6 matching bases. The CDR3 runs to 15 residues. CDR1 is SQVTM, CDR2 ANQGSEA, per germline.

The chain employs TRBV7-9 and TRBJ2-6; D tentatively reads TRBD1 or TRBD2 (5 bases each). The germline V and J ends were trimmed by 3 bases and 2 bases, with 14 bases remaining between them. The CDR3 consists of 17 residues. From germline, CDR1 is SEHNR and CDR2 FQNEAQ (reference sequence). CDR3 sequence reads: CASSFIRGAAGANVLTF. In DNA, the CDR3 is TGTGCCAGCAGCTTTATAAGAGGGGCTGCTGGGGCCAACGTCCTGACTTTC. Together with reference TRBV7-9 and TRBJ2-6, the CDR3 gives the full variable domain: DTGVSQNPRHKITKRGQNVTFRCDPISEHNRLYWYRQTLGQGPEFLTYFQNEAQLEKSRLLSDRFSAERPKGSFSTLEIQRTEQGDSAMYLCASSFIRGAAGANVLTFGAGSRLTVL.

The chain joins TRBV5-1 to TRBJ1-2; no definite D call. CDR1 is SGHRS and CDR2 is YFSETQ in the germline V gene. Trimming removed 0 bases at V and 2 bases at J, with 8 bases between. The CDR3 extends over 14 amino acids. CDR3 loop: CASSLADTNYGYTF. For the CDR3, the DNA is TGCGCCAGCAGCTTGGCCGATACGAACTATGGCTACACCTTC.